The 7 T cell receptor beta chains in this list originate from one sample, sequenced in a study of spatial heterogeneity in lung cancer. TCRdb called the 5' RACE reads again in MiXCR, with one record for every CDR3 protein. Here the sample spans around 60,000 distinct CDR3 sequences, about 8% being singletons. Time point meaning: sample taken at primary tumor resection. Tumor, nontumor lung or frozen PBMC supplied whole RNA, sequenced without sorting. This specimen consisted of PBMCs, obtained at surgery. Every receptor here comes from a female donor with early-stage non-small cell lung cancer.

This clonotype was detected ten times or more. The rearrangement links TRBV6-1 to TRBJ2-2; D may be TRBD2 (5 bases). CDR1 and CDR2 (germline): MNHNS, SASEGT. This CDR3 has 11 residues. Between the trimmed V and J ends, which lost 7 bases and 7 bases, there was a span of 7 bases. The CDR3 DNA follows: TGTGCCAGCAAGGACTTCGGGGAGCTGTTTTTT. It is translated as CASKDFGELFF.

This clonotype was detected many times. The rearrangement uses TRBV5-4 and TRBJ1-3; D not certain. CDR1 and CDR2 (germline): SGHNT, YYREEE (reference sequence). With 0 bases removed from V and 1 base from J, the gap between germline ends came to 8 bases. The CDR3 is 15 amino acids. The CDR3 protein is CASSLAGYSGNTIYF. The CDR3 DNA is TGTGCCAGCAGCTTGGCGGGATATTCTGGAAACACCATATATTTT.

This clonotype was observed many times. The rearrangement joins TRBV12-3 or TRBV12-4 to TRBJ2-7; the D gene is possibly TRBD2 (5 bases). Trimming stripped 3 bases from V and 6 bases from J, with 6 bases between. The CDR3 consists of 11 residues. The CDR3 sequence is CASSFGGEQYF. CDR3 coding DNA: TGTGCCAGCAGTTTCGGAGGCGAGCAGTACTTC.

This clonotype came up many times. The gene calls are TRBV5-4 and TRBJ2-3, with D hard to call. With 3 bases removed from V and 3 bases from J, the gap between germline ends came to 2 bases. Germline CDR1 SGHNT, CDR2 YYREEE (reference sequence). CDR3 size: 11 residues. The CDR3 DNA follows: TGTGCCAGCAGCTCGACAGATACGCAGTATTTT. Amino acid sequence: CASSSTDTQYF.

This sequence joins TRBV20-1 and TRBJ1-6; D perhaps matches TRBD1 (6 bases). The CDR3 covers 13 residues. CDR1 and CDR2 from the germline V gene are DFQATT and SNEGSKA (reference sequence). V was trimmed by 5 bases and J by 6 bases, leaving 11 bases between them. Here the CDR3 DNA reads TGCAGTGCTGAGGGGGTGCCTAATTCACCCCTCCACTTT. Translated, it gives CSAEGVPNSPLHF.

The chain links TRBV18 to TRBJ2-3, with TRBD2 matching 7 bases. The CDR3 has 15 amino acids. Germline-derived CDR1 and CDR2 are KGHSH and LQKENI. V shed 2 bases and J 6 bases; nucleotides not matched to a gene: 8. The chain's CDR3 is CASSPVGGHTDTQYF. The DNA of the CDR3 is TGTGCCAGCTCACCAGTGGGAGGGCATACGGATACGCAGTATTTT.

The genes are TRBV12-3 or TRBV12-4 and TRBJ1-2; TRBD1 might be the D (5 bases). V lost 6 bases to trimming and J lost 5 bases, with 7 bases between them. The CDR3 is made up of 11 amino acids. The CDR3 here is CASSGGYGYTF. CDR3 in DNA: TGTGCCAGCAGCGGGGGATATGGCTACACCTTC.